The rows below give T cell receptor beta chains drawn from one sample of a study of Tregs in tolerant kidney transplant recipients. Assay used: immunoSEQ multiplex PCR; TCRdb lists only in-frame clones, some missing. The table lists approximately 15,000 clones, 80% of them singletons, with approximately 2% in the top ten. The material sequenced was Tregs from blood, taken before the transplant. The receptors derive from a human donor who received a combined kidney and bone marrow transplant. Each CDR3 is given with its conserved first and last residue. D genes are given only for firm matches.

cdr3_length v_call d_call cdr3_aa
17 TRBV5-6 TRBD1 CASGVRTGGHHRYEQYF
17 TRBV5-1 - CASSLAGGRSYNSPLHF
13 TRBV7-8 - CASSFPLNTEAFF
12 TRBV28 - CASSLTTGEAFF
12 TRBV5-1 - CASSSLPGELFF
16 TRBV28 TRBD2 CASSLSPGGWDNEQFF
15 TRBV5-6 - CASSSPTATGNTIYF
13 TRBV5-4 - CASSFLANYGYTF
17 TRBV30 TRBD2 CASNLRTSGTLNGELFF
13 TRBV16 - CASSPSANYGYTF
12 TRBV18 - CASSPRTDGYTF
12 TRBV29-1 - CSVQLPGLGAFF
13 TRBV7-9 - CASSFTRGTEAFF
15 TRBV7-9 - CASSLYGRLGGPQHF
13 TRBV11-2 - CASSSPARVGAFF
14 TRBV10-2 TRBD1 CASSVLDRYNEQFF
15 TRBV4-3 TRBD2 CASSQGRAGEETQYF
18 TRBV27 TRBD2 CASSLWLAGSTSTDTQYF
11 TRBV2 - CASTLRNEQFF
17 TRBV28 - CASSSPGDTFSYNEQFF
15 TRBV7-9 TRBD2 CASTQGLAGGPSQYF
13 TRBV19 - CASHDRPNQPQHF
17 TRBV9 TRBD1 CASSEPRGTGNTGELFF
13 TRBV7-8 - CASSTRMTETQYF
11 TRBV7-9 - CASSPLGALYF
15 TRBV19 - CASSIVPGSNQPQHF
14 TRBV5-5 TRBD1 CASSLNRGLSGYTF
16 TRBV5-6 TRBD2 CASSDGTSKNTGELFF
14 TRBV18 TRBD2 CASSPTSGGYEQYF
14 TRBV6-6 TRBD2 CASSSTSGSPEQYF
15 TRBV7-9 - CASSLSPQGNSPLHF
17 TRBV27 TRBD2 CASSLYGTSGGNNEQFF
16 TRBV9 TRBD2 CASSVGGRAVTGELFF
14 TRBV28 - CASRRNGSRTEAFF
16 TRBV6-6 - CASSYGPFRVGMGYTF
13 TRBV19 TRBD2 CASSMREGDEQFF
17 TRBV4-1 TRBD2 CASSLRPRTSGSYEQFF
14 TRBV2 - CASKKGGLTYEQYF
14 TRBV18 TRBD1 CASSPKGQHDEQYF
15 TRBV5-6 - CASSLEGRATGELFF
14 TRBV7-2 - CASSSPTLFSEQYF
13 TRBV5-1 - CASSLRTSYGYTF
12 TRBV10-3 - CAISDNQETQYF
15 TRBV19 - CASSLGTQNTGELFF
16 TRBV27 TRBD1 CASSLSTGAGNSPLHF
15 TRBV5-4 TRBD2 CASSPQLAGGRTQYF
14 TRBV12-5 - CASGWWERSPKAFF
17 TRBV27 TRBD1 CASSYGTTGGRYNEQFF
13 TRBV27 TRBD1 CASRPGAQGGTFF
15 TRBV7-2 - CASSLMGGGTDTQYF
14 TRBV7-6 - CASSLGTANSPLHF
14 TRBV15 TRBD1 CATSRVGQGIEQFF
14 TRBV6-1 TRBD1 CASNPGQGPYEQYF
14 TRBV5-4 - CASSFDGANYGYTF
14 TRBV27 - CASSYRASGNTIYF